This TCR beta chain was sequenced for a study of identifying expanded T cells in peripheral blood. Generated by immunoSEQ multiplex PCR, the TCRdb table keeps only in-frame clones and is missing some. The data contain some 93,000 clones, approximately 85% of them seen just once; the ten biggest clones take up about 6%. Trimming removed 2 bases at V and 7 bases at J, with 11 bases between. The CDR3 extends over 14 amino acids. CDR1 and CDR2 (germline): SGHVS, FNYEAQ. Study-wide results and caveats: Clone count variance between roughly two-week samples rose with total template count. Technical replicates showed approximately 1.2 changed clones; approximately 2 weeks about 16; four weeks 19.

Healthy donors had no documented immune events, such as infections, while sampled. Turning to this clone: What it binds is unknown.

The V and J genes are TRBV7-6 and TRBJ2-2, with D unresolved. The clonotype comes from a person aged 18 to 75 in good health. Specimen: blood. The CDR3 bases are TGTGCCAGCAGCTTAAATAAGGCGGTCGGGGAGCTGTTTTTT. Its translation: CASSLNKAVGELFF.